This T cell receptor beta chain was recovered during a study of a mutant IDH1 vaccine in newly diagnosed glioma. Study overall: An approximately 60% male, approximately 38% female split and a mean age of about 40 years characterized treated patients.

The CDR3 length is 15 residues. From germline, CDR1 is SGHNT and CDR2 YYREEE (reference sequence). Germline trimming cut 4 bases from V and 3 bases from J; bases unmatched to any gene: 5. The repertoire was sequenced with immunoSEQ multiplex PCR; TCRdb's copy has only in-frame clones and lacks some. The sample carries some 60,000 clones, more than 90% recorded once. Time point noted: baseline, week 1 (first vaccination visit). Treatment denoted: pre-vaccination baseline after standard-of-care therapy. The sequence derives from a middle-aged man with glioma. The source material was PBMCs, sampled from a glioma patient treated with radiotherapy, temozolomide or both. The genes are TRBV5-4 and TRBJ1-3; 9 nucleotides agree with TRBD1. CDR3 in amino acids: CASSGTGPGGNTIYF. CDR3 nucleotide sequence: TGTGCCAGCAGCGGGACAGGGCCGGGTGGAAACACCATATATTTT. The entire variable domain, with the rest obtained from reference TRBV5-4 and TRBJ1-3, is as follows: ETGVTQSPTHLIKTRGQQVTLRCSSQSGHNTVSWYQQALGQGPQFIFQYYREEENGRGNFPPRFSGLQFPNYSSELNVNALELDDSALYLCASSGTGPGGNTIYFGEGSWLTVV.